Below, 25 T cell receptor beta chains from the same sample are listed, as sequenced in a study of Tregs in tolerant kidney transplant recipients. Clones were read by immunoSEQ multiplex PCR, and TCRdb kept only the in-frame ones, dropping some. This listing includes approximately 49,000 clones. This material consisted of CD4+ T cells from blood, taken before the transplant. These receptors originate from a human donor who received a combined kidney and bone marrow transplant.

CDR3 loop: CASSDRVTNEKLFF. The sequenced part of the CDR3 DNA is TGTGCCAGCAGTGATCGGGTAACTAATGAAAAA. This chain connects TRBV2 to TRBJ1-4, with no clear D. The CDR3 end falls 3 residues outside the read, so it is completed with the germline J gene. CDR1 and CDR2 (germline): SNHLY, FYNNEI. V lost 3 bases and J lost 1, with 6 bases in between. The CDR3 runs 14 residues.

For this clone: The read finishes 3 residues shy of the CDR3 end, and the germline J gene is used to complete it. The rearrangement links TRBV18 to TRBJ2-3; the D gene is possibly TRBD2 (6 bases). The V end lost 2 bases, the J end lost 2 bases, and 14 bases lay between the germline ends. Germline loops: CDR1 KGHSH, CDR2 LQKENI. The CDR3 extends over 16 amino acids. The CDR3 bases that were read are TGTGCCAGCTCACCAAGGGCGGGAACCTACACAGATACG. Translating it yields CASSPRAGTYTDT. The whole CDR3 sequence reads CASSPRAGTYTDTQYF.

This CDR3 is CASSLEGLTGELFF. The CDR3 bases that were read are TGTGCCAGCAGCTTAGAGGGGCTCACCGGGGAG. The V and J genes are TRBV7-2 and TRBJ2-2, with D possibly being TRBD1 (5 bases). The DNA ends 3 residues before the CDR3 does, and the rest of the CDR3 is filled in from the germline J gene. The CDR3 has 14 residues. Germline CDR1 SGHTA, CDR2 FQGNSA. Trimming took 1 base from V and 4 from J, leaving 7 bases between them.

Notes on this clone: The DNA ends 3 residues before the CDR3 does, and the rest of the CDR3 is filled in from the germline J gene. The chain uses TRBV19 and TRBJ2-3, with 11 bases lining up with TRBD2. The CDR3 contains 16 residues. J lost 2 bases, V lost 5 bases, and 6 bases had no gene match. CDR1 LNHDA and CDR2 SQIVND come from the germline V gene (reference sequence). Here the CDR3 reads CASSGTSGTLTDTQYF. The part of the CDR3 DNA that was read is TGTGCCAGTAGTGGGACTAGCGGTACCCTCACAGATACG.

As to this clone: The read stops 3 residues short of the end of the CDR3; the missing end is completed from the germline J gene. V gene TRBV5-6 combines with J gene TRBJ2-7; 10 nucleotides match TRBD2. Germline assignment: CDR1 SGHDT and CDR2 YYEEEE. Trimming took 2 bases from V and 1 from J; bases not matched to a gene: 3. CDR3 length equals 15 residues. The CDR3 reads CASSLPGLASYEQYF. The CDR3 DNA, read in part, is TGTGCCAGCAGCTTACCGGGACTAGCGTCCTACGAG.

Remarks on this clone: The CDR3 is cut off 3 residues early in the read; its end comes from the germline J gene. The V call is TRBV5-1, the J call TRBJ2-7; a possible D gene is TRBD1 (5 bases). This CDR3 contains 14 residues. Germline V lookup: CDR1 SGHRS, CDR2 YFSETQ. Trimming removed 0 bases at V and 0 bases at J, with 7 bases between. CDR3 region: CASSLGDSSYEQYF. The covered CDR3 bases are TGCGCCAGCAGCTTGGGAGACAGCTCCTACGAG.

In the case of this clone: The read ends 3 residues shy of where the CDR3 ends; the end is completed using the germline J gene. This chain joins TRBV9 and TRBJ2-3; 7 bases are a match to TRBD2. The CDR3 totals 15 residues. Germline lookup yields CDR1 SGDLS and CDR2 YYNGEE. V lost 2 bases and J lost 4; bases outside the gene matches: 7. The CDR3 bases that were read are TGTGCCAGCAGCGTCGCGGGAGCGGGACCAGATACG. This gives the protein CASSVAGAGPDT. From start to end, the CDR3 is CASSVAGAGPDTQYF.

Notes on this clone: The read terminates 3 residues before the CDR3 end, so the remaining end is supplied by the germline J gene. The chain employs TRBV7-3 and TRBJ2-2, with TRBD2 identical over 7 bases. V was pared by 1 base and J by 7 bases, with 6 bases of the junction left unmatched. The CDR3 is made up of 15 amino acids. Germline values: CDR1 SGHTA, CDR2 FQGTGA. Incomplete CDR3 DNA: TGTGCCAGCAGCTTAAGGCGGGAGATGAACGGGGAG. Amino acids: CASSLRREMNGE. The full CDR3 is CASSLRREMNGELFF.

About this clone: The CDR3 end lies 3 residues beyond the end of the read and is filled in from the germline J gene. This chain links TRBV18 with TRBJ1-6; 11 nucleotides agree with TRBD1. The V segment lost 3 bases and the J segment 8 bases; nucleotides outside the gene matches: 0. The length of the CDR3 is 14 residues. Germline V gene sequence: CDR1 KGHSH, CDR2 LQKENI. CDR3 amino acids: CASSPGQGDSPLHF. The part of the CDR3 DNA that was read is TGTGCCAGCTCACCGGGACAGGGGGATTCACCC.

In the case of this clone: The missing CDR3 end, 3 residues past where the read stops, is filled in from the germline J gene. This sequence joins TRBV20-1 and TRBJ2-7, with a tentative D call TRBD1 (6 bases). CDR3 size: 13 residues. Germline loops: CDR1 DFQATT, CDR2 SNEGSKA (reference sequence). V lost 3 bases to trimming and J lost 1 base, with 10 bases between them. The CDR3 bases that were read are TGCAGTGCTAGGGGGGACACTTCCTACGAG. It codes for CSARGDTSYE. The CDR3 in full is CSARGDTSYEQYF.

Remarks on this clone: The observed sequence ends 3 residues before the CDR3 terminus, with the missing tail filled in from the germline J gene. The genes are TRBV5-1 and TRBJ1-6; 10 bases agree with TRBD1. V shed 0 bases and J 3 bases; nucleotides not matched to a gene: 3. The germline V gene encodes CDR1 SGHRS and CDR2 YFSETQ. The CDR3 contains 17 residues. CDR3 bases read: TGCGCCAGCAGCTTGGCGGGACAGGGGTTCTATAATTCACCC. It encodes CASSLAGQGFYNSP. The entire CDR3 protein reads CASSLAGQGFYNSPLHF.

A word on this clone: Coverage ceases 3 residues before the CDR3 finishes, and the germline J gene fills in the end. This chain links TRBV7-2 with TRBJ1-2; weak D call: TRBD1 (6 bases). This CDR3 is 13 amino acids long. V was cut by 6 bases and J by 4 bases, with 12 bases left in between. CDR1 and CDR2 (germline): SGHTA, FQGNSA. The covered CDR3 bases are TGTGCCAGCAGTTTTGGACAGAGCTATGGC. It is translated as CASSFGQSYG. The complete CDR3 sequence is CASSFGQSYGYTF.

To note about this clone: The read is 3 residues too short to cover the CDR3 end, so that end is filled in from the germline J gene. V and J are TRBV30 and TRBJ2-7; D possibly corresponds to TRBD2 (6 bases). CDR3 length: 14 amino acids. In germline, CDR1 is GTSNPN, CDR2 SVGIG (reference sequence). Trimming took off 5 bases at V and 2 bases at J, with 16 bases between the two ends. CDR3 sequence reads: CAWQRGTGAYEQYF. The CDR3 DNA, read in part, is TGTGCCTGGCAACGGGGGACGGGAGCCTACGAG. Looking up the rest from reference TRBV30 and TRBJ2-7 gives the full variable domain: SQTIHQWPATLVQPVGSPLSLECTVEGTSNPNLYWYRQAAGRGLQLLFYSVGIGQISSEVPQNLSASRPQDRQFILSSKKLLLSDSGFYLCAWQRGTGAYEQYFGPGTRLTVT.

Points on this clone: The read halts 3 residues ahead of the CDR3 end, with the missing end drawn from the germline J gene. The chain is built from TRBV7-9 and TRBJ1-6; 9 positions match TRBD1. Germline CDR1 and CDR2: SEHNR and FQNEAQ (reference sequence). Trimming at V came to 5 bases and at J to 7 bases, leaving 6 bases not matched to a gene. The CDR3 has 15 amino acids. The CDR3 is CASSPRTGVNSPLHF. Incomplete CDR3 DNA: TGTGCCAGCAGCCCACGGACAGGGGTAAATTCACCC.

As to this clone: The CDR3 end lies 3 residues beyond the end of the read and is filled in from the germline J gene. This sequence joins TRBV10-2 and TRBJ2-2, with TRBD1 as a possible D gene (6 bases). Trimming left V 7 bases short and J 1 base short, with 7 bases between. Germline values: CDR1 WSHSY, CDR2 SAAADI. This CDR3 spans 13 amino acids. CDR3 protein: CASKQGNTGELFF. CDR3 DNA (partial): TGCGCCAGCAAACAGGGGAACACCGGGGAG.

As concerns this clone: The CDR3 end falls 3 residues outside the read, so it is completed with the germline J gene. The rearrangement links TRBV7-2 to TRBJ2-1, with a weak D call TRBD2 (5 bases). This CDR3 has 14 amino acids. Germline CDR1 reads SGHTA; CDR2 reads FQGNSA. Trimming stripped 5 bases from V and 7 bases from J, with 15 bases between. The CDR3 region is CASSRTGEENEQFF. The sequenced CDR3 bases are TGTGCCAGCAGCAGGACCGGGGAAGAAAATGAG.

As for this clone: The read gets to within 3 residues of the CDR3 end, and the germline J gene fills in the rest. This chain links TRBV20-1 with TRBJ2-1; 7 bases agree with TRBD1. The CDR3 extends over 16 amino acids. Germline-derived CDR1 and CDR2 are DFQATT and SNEGSKA (reference sequence). V lost 5 bases to trimming and J lost 4 bases; unmatched junction nucleotides: 14. CDR3 sequence reads: CSARSTTGQLYNEQFF. CDR3 DNA (partial): TGCAGTGCTCGCTCAACCACGGGACAGCTATACAATGAG.

Concerning this clone itself: The missing CDR3 end, 3 residues past where the read stops, is filled in from the germline J gene. This chain connects TRBV6-1 to TRBJ2-7, with 8 bases aligning to TRBD1. Germline CDR1 is MNHNS and CDR2 is SASEGT. V lost 0 bases to trimming and J lost 2 bases; unmatched junction nucleotides: 3. The CDR3 has 15 amino acids. CDR3 bases read: TGTGCCAGCAGTGAAGCGCGGGACAGGACCTACGAG. This encodes CASSEARDRTYE. The full CDR3 sequence reads CASSEARDRTYEQYF.

Note on this clone: The read comes to an end 3 residues before the CDR3 does, leaving the germline J gene to fill in the end. V usage is TRBV7-2 and J usage is TRBJ2-1; tentatively, D is TRBD1 or TRBD2 (5 bases each). The V and J ends lost 2 bases and 9 bases respectively, with 14 bases between them. The germline gives CDR1 SGHTA, CDR2 FQGNSA. CDR3 length equals 14 residues. Partial CDR3 DNA: TGTGCCAGCAGCTTAATGGGTCCAGGGAGTGAG. Its protein is CASSLMGPGSE. The whole CDR3 sequence is CASSLMGPGSEQFF. Supplemented by reference TRBV7-2 and TRBJ2-1, the full variable domain reads GAGVSQSPSNKVTEKGKDVELRCDPISGHTALYWYRQSLGQGLEFLIYFQGNSAPDKSGLPSDRFSAERTGGSVSTLTIQRTQQEDSAVYLCASSLMGPGSEQFFGPGTRLTVL.

In the case of this clone: Read sequence stops 3 residues before the CDR3 end, and the germline J gene provides the missing end. The chain recombines TRBV5-5 with TRBJ2-3; 8 bases are a match to TRBD2. Per germline, CDR1 SGHKS and CDR2 YYEKEE (reference sequence). V dropped 4 bases and J dropped 3; count of bases not matched to a gene: 7. CDR3 size: 15 residues. CDR3 amino acids: CASSRGGIQTDTQYF. The CDR3 bases that were read are TGTGCCAGCAGCCGGGGGGGGATTCAGACAGATACG.

Comment on this clone: The CDR3 goes on 3 residues after the read ends, and that part is filled in from the germline J gene. The chain recombines TRBV19 with TRBJ1-2; the match to TRBD1 covers 7 bases. CDR1 is LNHDA and CDR2 is SQIVND in the germline V gene (reference sequence). Trimming at V came to 6 bases and at J to 5 bases, leaving 12 bases not matched to a gene. This CDR3 is 15 amino acids long. This CDR3 is CASSPGQASGYGYTF. Partial CDR3 DNA: TGTGCCAGTAGCCCCGGACAGGCGTCGGGGTATGGC.

With regard to this clone: The read ends 3 residues before the CDR3 terminus; that terminus is restored from the germline J gene. V and J are TRBV6-2 or TRBV6-3 and TRBJ2-7; TRBD2 aligns across 11 bases. The CDR3 is 14 amino acids. With 5 bases clipped from V and 4 bases from J, the junction kept 4 bases outside the gene matches. CDR1 is MNHEY, CDR2 SVGEGT, per germline. The sequenced CDR3 bases are TGTGCCAGCAGTCCCGGGACTAGCGGATACGAG. Amino acids: CASSPGTSGYE. The full CDR3 protein reads CASSPGTSGYEQYF.

As for this clone: The read ends 3 residues before the CDR3 terminus; that terminus is restored from the germline J gene. The gene calls are TRBV20-1 and TRBJ1-5; the D gene is possibly TRBD1 (6 bases). Germline CDR1 reads DFQATT; CDR2 reads SNEGSKA (reference sequence). The CDR3 contains 15 residues. The V end lost 5 bases, the J end lost 5 bases, and 19 bases lay between the germline ends. CDR3 region: CSAYIPQGRDQPQHF. Incomplete CDR3 DNA: TGCAGTGCTTACATTCCACAGGGAAGAGATCAGCCC.

CDR3 DNA (partial): TGTGCCTGGGCGGGGAGAACAAATTCACCC. This encodes CAWAGRTNSP. The CDR3 in full is CAWAGRTNSPLHF. The J gene is TRBJ1-6, the V gene TRBV30; no definite D call. Sequencing ends 3 residues short of the CDR3 end; the germline J gene provides the rest. The ends were cut back, 5 bases at V and 7 bases at J, with 12 bases in the middle. The CDR3 consists of 13 residues. Germline V gives CDR1 GTSNPN, CDR2 SVGIG (reference sequence).

The chain's CDR3 is CASKQGQGAGYGYTF. The part of the CDR3 DNA that was read is TGTGCCAGTAAGCAAGGACAGGGGGCAGGTTATGGC. V and J are TRBV19 and TRBJ1-2; 11 nucleotides match TRBD1. The read gets to within 3 residues of the CDR3 end, and the germline J gene fills in the rest. The CDR3 has 15 residues. In germline, CDR1 is LNHDA, CDR2 SQIVND (reference sequence). Trimming removed 7 bases from V and 5 bases from J; junction bases left unmatched: 9.